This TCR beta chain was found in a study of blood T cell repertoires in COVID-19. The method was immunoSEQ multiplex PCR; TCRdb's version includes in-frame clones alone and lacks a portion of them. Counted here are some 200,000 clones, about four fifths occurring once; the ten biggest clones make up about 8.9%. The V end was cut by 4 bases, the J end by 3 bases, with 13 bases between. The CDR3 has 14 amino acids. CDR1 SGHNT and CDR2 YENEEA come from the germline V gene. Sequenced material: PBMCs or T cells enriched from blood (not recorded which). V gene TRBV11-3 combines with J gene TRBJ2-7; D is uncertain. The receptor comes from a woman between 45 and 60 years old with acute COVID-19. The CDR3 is CASSSLGAFYEQYF. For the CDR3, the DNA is TGTGCCAGCAGCTCCTTAGGAGCCTTCTACGAGCAGTACTTC.